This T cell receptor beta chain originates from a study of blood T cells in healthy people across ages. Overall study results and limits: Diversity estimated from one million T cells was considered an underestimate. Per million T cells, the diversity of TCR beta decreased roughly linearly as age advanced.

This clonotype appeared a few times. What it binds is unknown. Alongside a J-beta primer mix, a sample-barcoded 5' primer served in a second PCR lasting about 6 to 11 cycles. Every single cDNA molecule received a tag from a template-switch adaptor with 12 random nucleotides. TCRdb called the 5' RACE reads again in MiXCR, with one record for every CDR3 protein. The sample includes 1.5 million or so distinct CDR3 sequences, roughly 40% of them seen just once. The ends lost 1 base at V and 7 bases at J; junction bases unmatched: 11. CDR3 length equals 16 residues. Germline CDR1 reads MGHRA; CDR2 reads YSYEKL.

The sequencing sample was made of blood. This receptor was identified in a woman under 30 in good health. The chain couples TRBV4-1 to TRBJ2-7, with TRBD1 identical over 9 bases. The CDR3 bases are TGCGCCAGCAGCCAAGCGGTCGGGACAGGGATGGATGAGCAGTACTTC. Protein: CASSQAVGTGMDEQYF.